In its sample, the clone carrying this T cell receptor (beta chain) was seen many times. Antigen: not known. Until they underwent thyroid surgery, no patient had received any treatment. This sample stems from a study of metastatic and nonmetastatic thyroid tumors. Germline CDR1 and CDR2: SGHAT and FQNNGV. Deletions cut 6 bases from V and 3 bases from J, with 10 bases between. The CDR3 length is 13 residues. Findings and limits, study-wide: Reported TCR beta diversity, measured in blood and tumor, was significantly higher for malignant thyroid tumors than for benign nodules.

In the authors' workflow: In papillary thyroid cancer, a distant-metastasis classifier was built using CDR3 differences across clinicopathological groups. TCRdb re-called the PCR reads through MiXCR. The V and J calls and clone size are TCRdb's, not the authors'. The sample has 20,000 to 30,000 clones, 13% seen once. Material: blood. This sequence was found in a female donor with papillary thyroid cancer or a benign thyroid nodule (not recorded which). Some clones in this sample may be carry-over from other donors' samples. The gene calls are TRBV11-2 and TRBJ2-3; tentatively, D is TRBD2 (5 bases). This chain's CDR3 is CASRQSGTDTQYF. The DNA of the CDR3 is TGTGCCAGCAGACAGAGCGGAACAGATACGCAGTATTTT.